The clone carrying this T cell receptor (beta chain) appeared once. Its antigen is unknown. PCR was performed using 60 Vbeta and 13 Jbeta primers. As originally analysed: In a later analysis, approximately 80 million unique TCR beta chains included roughly 11 million shared by two or more donors. The repertoire was sequenced with immunoSEQ multiplex PCR; TCRdb's copy has only in-frame clones and lacks some. V, J and clone size were drawn from that table, and D and trimming were deduced from the DNA. The sample shows some 100,000 clones, 85% of them seen only once. This sample was taken from a study of cytomegalovirus exposure and HLA in healthy donors. Study-level points and caveats: Follow-up analysis seemed to connect common viral pathogens with several of the most significant clusters identified.

This CDR3 region has 14 residues. Trimming removed 6 bases at V and 8 bases at J, with 16 bases between. The germline V gene encodes CDR1 SNHLY and CDR2 FYNNEI. The source of this sequence is a young man in good health and CMV-seronegative. The sample consisted of PBMCs. The chain couples TRBV2 to TRBJ1-4; tentative D call: TRBD1 (6 bases). DNA of the CDR3: TGTGCCAGCAGATCGACAGGCAGTTCCGAAAAACTGTTTTTT. Residues: CASRSTGSSEKLFF.